This T cell receptor beta chain was sequenced for a study of shared clonotypes between healthy human individuals. Per the germline V gene, CDR1 is SGHAT and CDR2 is FQDESV (reference sequence). This CDR3 contains 14 residues. Trimming stripped 4 bases from V and 6 bases from J, with 15 bases between. Splitting of CD4+ cells produced CD45RA+ naive and CD45RA-negative memory subsets. Genomic DNA from each subset was divided evenly over several immunoSEQ plates. The authors loaded roughly 180 ng DNA, about 30,000 T cell genomes, into sorted-subset replicate PCRs. Profiled with immunoSEQ multiplex PCR; TCRdb holds only in-frame clones, not every one. The table has around 2.5 million clones, approximately 93% seen once.

The TCR was taken from a man younger than 35 in good health. Some clones in this sample may be carry-over from other donors' samples. The rearrangement links TRBV11-1 to TRBJ1-2; D may be TRBD1 (6 bases). Material: naive CD4+ T cells from PBMCs. Subset indicated: CD45RA+ positively selected. As DNA, the CDR3 is TGTGCCAGCAGCTCTGACCGGGACAACCATGGCTACACCTTC. It codes for CASSSDRDNHGYTF.